These 12 T cell receptor beta chains originate from one sample sequenced in a study of T cells in Graves' hyperthyroidism and ophthalmopathy. Amplification of TCR beta CDR3 regions used RNA as the template. TCR CDR3 regions were first amplified by RT-PCR with HTBI primers. A single record per CDR3 protein comes from TCRdb applying MiXCR to the multiplex PCR reads. The sample records about 400,000 distinct CDR3 sequences, under 15% being singletons. The sample consisted of blood. These receptors originate from a young woman with Graves' hyperthyroidism.

This clonotype was counted many times. The J gene is TRBJ1-1, the V gene TRBV30, with 8 bases aligning to TRBD1. This CDR3 spans 15 amino acids. V dropped 3 bases and J dropped 0; count of bases not matched to a gene: 6. Per the germline V gene, CDR1 is GTSNPN and CDR2 is SVGIG (reference sequence). The CDR3 region has the DNA TGTGCCTGGAGGGTTCAGGGGGCACTGAACACTGAAGCTTTCTTT. Translating gives CAWRVQGALNTEAFF.

This clonotype was seen ten or more times. The chain links TRBV7-2 to TRBJ2-1, with TRBD2 matching 8 bases. Trimming removed 5 bases from V and 9 bases from J; junction bases left unmatched: 9. In germline, CDR1 is SGHTA, CDR2 FQGNSA. CDR3 length: 14 amino acids. CDR3 protein: CASSPLLAAREQFF. The CDR3 coding sequence is TGTGCCAGCAGCCCACTACTAGCGGCTCGTGAGCAGTTCTTC.

This chain links TRBV27 with TRBJ2-5, with D perhaps being TRBD1 or TRBD2 (5 bases each). Germline loops: CDR1 MNHEY, CDR2 SMNVEV (reference sequence). The CDR3 runs to 13 residues. V was trimmed by 4 bases and J by 2 bases, leaving 8 bases between them. CDR3 region: CASSWDGQETQYF. The CDR3 bases are TGTGCCAGCAGTTGGGACGGGCAAGAGACCCAGTACTTC.

The V and J genes are TRBV4-2 and TRBJ1-4; D not certain. Trimming removed 1 base from V and 4 bases from J, with 7 bases in between. The CDR3 loop spans 14 amino acids. CDR1 is LGHNA, CDR2 YNFKEQ, per germline. CDR3 region: CASSQGALNEKLFF. In nucleotides, the CDR3 is TGTGCCAGCAGCCAAGGGGCCCTTAATGAAAAACTGTTTTTT.

This clonotype was detected only once. The CDR3 nucleotides read TGTGCCTGCGGAGTAGCGGGGACCTACGAGCAGTACTTC. Amino acids: CACGVAGTYEQYF. The V call is TRBV6-1, the J call TRBJ2-7, with 8 bases that match TRBD2. CDR1 and CDR2 from the germline V gene are MNHNS and SASEGT. Unmatched junction bases numbered 8, after V lost 11 bases and J lost 2 bases. CDR3 size: 13 residues.

The sample holds many counts of this clonotype. This chain uses TRBV30 with TRBJ2-7; the D is unclear. The germline V gene has CDR1 GTSNPN and CDR2 SVGIG (reference sequence). CDR3 length equals 13 residues. V was pared by 0 bases and J by 2 bases, with 8 bases between. The CDR3 sequence is CAWSVQSAYEQYF. The DNA of the CDR3 is TGTGCCTGGAGTGTTCAGAGTGCCTACGAGCAGTACTTC.

V gene TRBV19 combines with J gene TRBJ2-1; 8 bases match TRBD2. CDR1 LNHDA and CDR2 SQIVND come from the germline V gene (reference sequence). With V trimmed by 5 bases and J by 8 bases, 14 bases remained unmatched. CDR3 size: 16 residues. The CDR3 DNA is TGTGCCAGTAGTTTCCTGACTAGCGTTCAATCCGATGAGCAGTTCTTC. It codes for CASSFLTSVQSDEQFF.

This clonotype was detected ten times or more. The chain links TRBV6-1 to TRBJ2-1; D unresolved. In germline, CDR1 is MNHNS, CDR2 SASEGT. The CDR3 consists of 12 residues. Trimming took off 1 base at V and 11 bases at J, with 9 bases between the two ends. The CDR3 reads CASSEEWSQQFF. CDR3 nucleotide sequence: TGTGCCAGCAGTGAAGAGTGGAGCCAGCAGTTCTTC.

This clonotype turned up a few times. The genes are TRBV5-6 and TRBJ1-1; D is perhaps TRBD1 (5 bases). Trimming took off 3 bases at V and 4 bases at J, with 19 bases between the two ends. The CDR3 consists of 16 residues. The V gene's germline CDR1 is SGHDT and CDR2 YYEEEE. The CDR3 region is CASSWGWARAVTEAFF. The CDR3 DNA reads TGTGCCAGCAGCTGGGGGTGGGCGCGGGCGGTCACTGAAGCTTTCTTT.

This clonotype was recorded at least ten times. This chain uses TRBV28 with TRBJ2-3, with 8 positions matching TRBD2. There are 16 residues in the CDR3. After removal of 4 bases from V and 0 bases from J, the junction contained 6 bases not matched to a gene. Germline assignment: CDR1 MDHEN and CDR2 SYDVKM. CDR3 amino acids: CASSSSGGRSTDTQYF. DNA for the CDR3: TGTGCCAGCAGTTCCTCCGGCGGGAGGAGCACAGATACGCAGTATTTT.

This chain links TRBV5-4 with TRBJ2-7, with 14 bases matching TRBD2. The CDR3 runs to 18 residues. The germline gives CDR1 SGHNT, CDR2 YYREEE (reference sequence). Germline trimming cut 4 bases from V and 4 bases from J; bases unmatched to any gene: 13. This CDR3 reads CASSPGLAGGGAGYEQYF. CDR3 bases: TGTGCCAGCAGCCCCGGACTAGCGGGAGGCGGAGCTGGTTACGAGCAGTACTTC.

This clonotype was picked up a small number of times. CDR3 region: CASSQEWLAGDSVTQYF. In DNA, the CDR3 is TGTGCCAGCAGCCAAGAATGGCTAGCGGGAGACTCTGTGACCCAGTACTTC. The chain recombines TRBV3-1 with TRBJ2-5, with TRBD2 identical over 10 bases. Germline V gene data show CDR1 as LGHDT and CDR2 as YNNKEL (reference sequence). The V segment lost 0 bases and the J segment 7 bases; nucleotides outside the gene matches: 11. This CDR3 spans 17 amino acids.